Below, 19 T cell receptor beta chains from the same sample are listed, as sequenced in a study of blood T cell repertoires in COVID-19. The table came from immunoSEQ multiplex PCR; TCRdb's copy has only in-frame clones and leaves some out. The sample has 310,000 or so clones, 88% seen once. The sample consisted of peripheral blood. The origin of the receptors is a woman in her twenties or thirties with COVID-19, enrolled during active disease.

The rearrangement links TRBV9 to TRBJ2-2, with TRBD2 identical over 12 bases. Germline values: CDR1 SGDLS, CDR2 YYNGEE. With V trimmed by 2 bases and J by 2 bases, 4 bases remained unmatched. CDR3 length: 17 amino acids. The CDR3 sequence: CASSVPTSGGNTGELFF. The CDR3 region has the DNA TGTGCCAGCAGCGTCCCGACTAGCGGGGGTAACACCGGGGAGCTGTTTTTT.

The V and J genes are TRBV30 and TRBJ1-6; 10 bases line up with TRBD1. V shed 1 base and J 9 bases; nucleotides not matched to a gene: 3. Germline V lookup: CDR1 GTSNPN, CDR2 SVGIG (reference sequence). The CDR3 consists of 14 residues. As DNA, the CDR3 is TGTGCCTGGAGTGGGACAGGGGGTGGTTCACCCCTCCACTTT. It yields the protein CAWSGTGGGSPLHF.

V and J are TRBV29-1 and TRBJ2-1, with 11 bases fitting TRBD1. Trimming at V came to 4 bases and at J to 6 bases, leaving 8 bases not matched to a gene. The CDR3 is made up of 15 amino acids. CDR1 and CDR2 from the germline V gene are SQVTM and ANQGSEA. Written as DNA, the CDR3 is TGCAGCGTTGTAGGGGACAGGGGGAACGTCAATGAGCAGTTCTTC. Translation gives CSVVGDRGNVNEQFF.

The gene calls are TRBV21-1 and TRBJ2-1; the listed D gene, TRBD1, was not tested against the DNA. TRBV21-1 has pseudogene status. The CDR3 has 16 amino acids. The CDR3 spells CASSKGQVSSYNEQFF. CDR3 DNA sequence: TGTGCCAGCAGCAAAGGTCAGGTCAGCTCCTACAATGAGCAGTTCTTC.

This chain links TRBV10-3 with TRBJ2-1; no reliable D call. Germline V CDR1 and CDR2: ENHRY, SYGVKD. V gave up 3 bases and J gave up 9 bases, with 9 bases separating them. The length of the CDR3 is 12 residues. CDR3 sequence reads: CAISDMGIEQFF. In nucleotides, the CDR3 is TGTGCCATCAGTGACATGGGCATTGAGCAGTTCTTC.

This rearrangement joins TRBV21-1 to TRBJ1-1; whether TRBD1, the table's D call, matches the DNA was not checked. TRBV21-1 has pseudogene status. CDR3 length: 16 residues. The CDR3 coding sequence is TGTGCCAGCAGCATACATCCGAAGGGGCGTAGGACTGAAGCTTTCTTT. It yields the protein CASSIHPKGRRTEAFF.

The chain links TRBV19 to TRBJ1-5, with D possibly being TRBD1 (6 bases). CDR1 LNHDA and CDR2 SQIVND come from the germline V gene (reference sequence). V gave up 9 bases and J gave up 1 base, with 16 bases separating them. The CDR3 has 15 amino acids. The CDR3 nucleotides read TGTGCCAGCACAGACAGGCCCAAAAGCAATCAGCCCCAGCATTTT. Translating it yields CASTDRPKSNQPQHF.

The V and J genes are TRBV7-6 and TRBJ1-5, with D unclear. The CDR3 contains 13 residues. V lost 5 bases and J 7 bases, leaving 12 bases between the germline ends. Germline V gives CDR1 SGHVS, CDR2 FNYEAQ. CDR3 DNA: TGTGCCAGCAGCACAAGGTCGGGGCAGCCCCAGCATTTT. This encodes CASSTRSGQPQHF.

CDR3 nucleotides: TGCGCCAGTAGCAGGGACGTCCTGACTTTC. Its translation is CASSRDVLTF. V gene TRBV10-1 combines with J gene TRBJ2-6, with D possibly matching TRBD1 (5 bases). The CDR3 has 10 amino acids. The germline V gene has CDR1 WNHNN and CDR2 SYGVQD (reference sequence). V shed 9 bases and J shed 11 bases, with 8 bases lying between them.

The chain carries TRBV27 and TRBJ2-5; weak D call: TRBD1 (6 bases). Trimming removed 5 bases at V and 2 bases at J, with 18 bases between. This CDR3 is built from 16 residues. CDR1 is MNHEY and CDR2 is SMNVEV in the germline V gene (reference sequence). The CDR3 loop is CASSRGSKGGQETQYF. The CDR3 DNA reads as TGTGCCAGCAGTCGAGGGTCGAAAGGGGGACAAGAGACCCAGTACTTC.

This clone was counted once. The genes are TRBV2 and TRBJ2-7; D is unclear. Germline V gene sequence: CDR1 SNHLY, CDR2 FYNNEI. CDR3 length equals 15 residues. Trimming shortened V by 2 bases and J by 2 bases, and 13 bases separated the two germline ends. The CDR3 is CASSELSGRAYEQYF. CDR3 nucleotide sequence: TGTGCCAGCAGTGAACTATCCGGTCGAGCCTACGAGCAGTACTTC.

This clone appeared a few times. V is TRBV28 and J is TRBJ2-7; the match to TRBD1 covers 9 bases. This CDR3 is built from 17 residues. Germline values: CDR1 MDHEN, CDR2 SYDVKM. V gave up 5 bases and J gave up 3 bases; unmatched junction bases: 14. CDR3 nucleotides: TGTGCCAGCAGTACTGGGACAGGGCTAGCGCATCTCTACGAGCAGTACTTC. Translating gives CASSTGTGLAHLYEQYF. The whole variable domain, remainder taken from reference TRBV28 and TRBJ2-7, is DVKVTQSSRYLVKRTGEKVFLECVQDMDHENMFWYRQDPGLGLRLIYFSYDVKMKEKGDIPEGYSVSREKKERFSLILESASTNQTSMYLCASSTGTGLAHLYEQYFGPGTRLTVT.

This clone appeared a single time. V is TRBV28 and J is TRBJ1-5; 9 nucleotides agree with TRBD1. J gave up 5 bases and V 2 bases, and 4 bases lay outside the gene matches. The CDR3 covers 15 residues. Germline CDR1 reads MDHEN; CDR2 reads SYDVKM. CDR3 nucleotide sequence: TGTGCCAGCAGTTTACCACAGGGGGCTGATCAGCCCCAGCATTTT. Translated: CASSLPQGADQPQHF.

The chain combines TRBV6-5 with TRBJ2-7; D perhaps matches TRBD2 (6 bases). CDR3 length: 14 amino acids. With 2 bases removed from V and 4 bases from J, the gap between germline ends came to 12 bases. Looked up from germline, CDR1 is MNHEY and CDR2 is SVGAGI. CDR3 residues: CASSYGGRGYEQYF. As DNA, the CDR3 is TGTGCCAGCAGTTACGGAGGGAGAGGGTACGAGCAGTACTTC.

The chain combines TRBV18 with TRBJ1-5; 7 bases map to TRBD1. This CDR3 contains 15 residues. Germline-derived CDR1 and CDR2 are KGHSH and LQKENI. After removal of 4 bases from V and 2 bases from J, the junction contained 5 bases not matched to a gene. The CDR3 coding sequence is TGTGCCAGCTCACGATTCGGGACAGGCAATCAGCCCCAGCATTTT. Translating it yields CASSRFGTGNQPQHF.

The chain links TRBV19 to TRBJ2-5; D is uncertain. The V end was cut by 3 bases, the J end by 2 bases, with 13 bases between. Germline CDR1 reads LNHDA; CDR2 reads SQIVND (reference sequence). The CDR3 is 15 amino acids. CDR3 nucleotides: TGTGCCAGTAGTATGATAGTACAGACACAAGAGACCCAGTACTTC. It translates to CASSMIVQTQETQYF. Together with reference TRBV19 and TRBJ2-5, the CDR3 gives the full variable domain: DGGITQSPKYLFRKEGQNVTLSCEQNLNHDAMYWYRQDPGQGLRLIYYSQIVNDFQKGDIAEGYSVSREKKESFPLTVTSAQKNPTAFYLCASSMIVQTQETQYFGPGTRLLVL.

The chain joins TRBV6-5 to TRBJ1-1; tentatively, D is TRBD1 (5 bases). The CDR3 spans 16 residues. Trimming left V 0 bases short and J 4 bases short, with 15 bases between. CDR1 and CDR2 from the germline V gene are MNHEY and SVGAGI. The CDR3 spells CASSYSPRRGGTEAFF. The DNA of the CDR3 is TGTGCCAGCAGTTACTCCCCCCGGAGGGGAGGCACTGAAGCTTTCTTT.

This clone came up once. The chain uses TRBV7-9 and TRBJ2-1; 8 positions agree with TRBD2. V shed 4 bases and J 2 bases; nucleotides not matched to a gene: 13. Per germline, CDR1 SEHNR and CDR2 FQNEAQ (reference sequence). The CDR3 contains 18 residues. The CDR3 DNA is TGTGCCAGCAGCTCAACCTTGGGAGCGGGAGAAACCTACAATGAGCAGTTCTTC. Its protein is CASSSTLGAGETYNEQFF.

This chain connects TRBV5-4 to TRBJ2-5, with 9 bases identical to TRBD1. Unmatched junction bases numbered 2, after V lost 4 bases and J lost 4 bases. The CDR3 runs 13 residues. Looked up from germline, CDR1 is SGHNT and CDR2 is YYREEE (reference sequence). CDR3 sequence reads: CASSVDRGETQYF. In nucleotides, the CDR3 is TGTGCCAGCAGCGTGGACAGGGGAGAGACCCAGTACTTC.